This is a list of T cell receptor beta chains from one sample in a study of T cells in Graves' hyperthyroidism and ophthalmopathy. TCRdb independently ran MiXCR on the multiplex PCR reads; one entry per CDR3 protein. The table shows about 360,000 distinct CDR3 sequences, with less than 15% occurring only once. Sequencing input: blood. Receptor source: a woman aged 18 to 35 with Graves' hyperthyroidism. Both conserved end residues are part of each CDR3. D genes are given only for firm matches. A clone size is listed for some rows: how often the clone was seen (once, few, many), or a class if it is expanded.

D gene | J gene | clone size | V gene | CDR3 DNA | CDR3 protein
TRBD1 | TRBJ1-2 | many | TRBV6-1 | TGTGCCACCTTGACAGGGGCATTCTCTGGCTACACCTTC | CATLTGAFSGYTF
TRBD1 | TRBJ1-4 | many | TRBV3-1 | TGTGCCAGCAGCCCGACAGGGAAGGAAGAAAAACTGTTTTTT | CASSPTGKEEKLFF
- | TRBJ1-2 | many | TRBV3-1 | TGTGCCAGCAGCCACGTCCCCCCGGGCACAGAAGATGGCTACACCTTC | CASSHVPPGTEDGYTF
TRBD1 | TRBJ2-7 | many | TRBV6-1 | TGTGCCAGCAGTGAAGCCGAGACAGGGGCGGCCTACGAGCAGTACTTC | CASSEAETGAAYEQYF
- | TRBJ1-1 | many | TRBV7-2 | TGTGCCAGCAATCAGTACGGGGTGGCGGACACTGAAGCTTTCTTT | CASNQYGVADTEAFF
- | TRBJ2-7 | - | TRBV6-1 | TGTGCCAGCAGTGGGAAGAACAGAGGGGACTACGAGCAGTACTTC | CASSGKNRGDYEQYF
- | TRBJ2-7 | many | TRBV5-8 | TGTGCCAGCAGCCCTATTCCCGGGGGCGAGCAGTACTTC | CASSPIPGGEQYF
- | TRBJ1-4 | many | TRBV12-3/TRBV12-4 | TGTGCCAGCAGTTCAGGACCAACTAATGAAAAACTGTTTTTT | CASSSGPTNEKLFF
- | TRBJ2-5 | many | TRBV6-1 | TGTGCCAGCGAACAGGGACGAGAGACCCAGTACTTC | CASEQGRETQYF
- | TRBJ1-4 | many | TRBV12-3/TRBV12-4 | TGTGCCAGCAGTTTGCGGGGGTCGGTTGAAAAACTGTTTTTT | CASSLRGSVEKLFF
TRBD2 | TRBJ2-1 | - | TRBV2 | TGTGCCAGCATTCTAAGCGGGGCGAAGGACAATGAGCAGTTCTTC | CASILSGAKDNEQFF
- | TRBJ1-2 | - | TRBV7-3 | TGTGCCAGCAGCAACTACTTACTGACTAACTATGGCTACACCTTC | CASSNYLLTNYGYTF
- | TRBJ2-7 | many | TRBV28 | TGTGCCACCAGGCCTTCGGGGGCGACCTACGAGCAGTACTTC | CATRPSGATYEQYF
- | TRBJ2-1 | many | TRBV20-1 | TGCAGTGCCCCCTCGACCATGGAGGAGCAGTTCTTC | CSAPSTMEEQFF
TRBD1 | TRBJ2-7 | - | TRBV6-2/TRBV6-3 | TGTGCCAGCAGTTTCCGGGACAGGGGATCCTACGAGCAGTACTTC | CASSFRDRGSYEQYF
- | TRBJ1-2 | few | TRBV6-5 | TGTGCCAGCAGTTACCAGGGAGGAGCTGGCTACACCTTC | CASSYQGGAGYTF
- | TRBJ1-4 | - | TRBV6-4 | TGTGCCAGCAGTGACACCCGGGACTCCGGAGAACTGTTTTTT | CASSDTRDSGELFF
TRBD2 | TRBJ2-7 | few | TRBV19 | TGTGCCAGTAGAACCAGGAATACCGGGACTAGCGCGGTTCACGAGCAGTACTTC | CASRTRNTGTSAVHEQYF
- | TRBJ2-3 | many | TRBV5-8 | TGTGCCAGCAGCCGGGACTCCGTATCCGTTACGCAGTATTTT | CASSRDSVSVTQYF
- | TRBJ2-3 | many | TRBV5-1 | TGCGCCAGCAGCCGACGGCCCTCAGGCAATACAGATACGCAGTATTTT | CASSRRPSGNTDTQYF
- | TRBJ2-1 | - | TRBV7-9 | TGTGCCAGCAGCCCCGGAAGACAAAAGTTCTTC | CASSPGRQKFF
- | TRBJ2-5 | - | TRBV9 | TGTGCCAGCAGCCCCCGGAGAGTAGGGGTCGGCGAGACCCAGTACTTC | CASSPRRVGVGETQYF
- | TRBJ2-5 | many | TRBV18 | TGTGCCAGCTCACCACGGGGTGCCTTCCGTCAAGAGACCCAGTACTTC | CASSPRGAFRQETQYF
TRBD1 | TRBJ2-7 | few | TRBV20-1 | TGCAGTGCTAGTAACAGACAGGGCGCAGCCTACGAGCAGTACTTC | CSASNRQGAAYEQYF
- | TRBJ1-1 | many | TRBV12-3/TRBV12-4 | TGTGCCAGCAGTTTAGGGATATTGGACACTGAAGCTTTCTTT | CASSLGILDTEAFF
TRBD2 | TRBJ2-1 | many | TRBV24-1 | TGTGCCACCAGTGACCCCCCCACGGCGGGGGGCAAGTACAATGAGCAGTTCTTC | CATSDPPTAGGKYNEQFF
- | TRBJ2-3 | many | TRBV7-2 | TGTGCCAGCAGCTTAGCGCGAAGGCGGCGGGGCACAGATACGCAGTATTTT | CASSLARRRRGTDTQYF
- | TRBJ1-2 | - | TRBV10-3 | TGTGCCTCATCACCGGGGGGGGGGATAAATGGCTACACCTTC | CASSPGGGINGYTF
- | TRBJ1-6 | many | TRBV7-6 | TGTGCCAGCAGTCGGGACCTAAACCTGGGTAATTCACCCCTCCACTTT | CASSRDLNLGNSPLHF
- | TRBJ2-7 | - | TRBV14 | TGTGCCAGCAGCCAAGTCGGAGGTCTCGGGCAGTACTTC | CASSQVGGLGQYF
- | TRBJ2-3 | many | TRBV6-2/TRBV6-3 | TGTGCCAGCAGTTTTACCGGCCTCACAGATACGCAGTATTTT | CASSFTGLTDTQYF
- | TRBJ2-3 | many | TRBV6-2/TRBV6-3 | TGTGCCAGCAGTCCGTATCTGACGACAGATACGCAGTATTTT | CASSPYLTTDTQYF
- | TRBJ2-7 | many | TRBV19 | TGTGCCAGTAGTATATCGGACAGGACTACCTACGAGCAGTACTTC | CASSISDRTTYEQYF
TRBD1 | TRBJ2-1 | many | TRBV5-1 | TGCGCCAGCAGCTTATTTACAGGGGGAGAAAATGAGCAGTTCTTC | CASSLFTGGENEQFF
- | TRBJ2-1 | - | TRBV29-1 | TGTAGCGTTGAACAGGATTACAATGAGCAGCTCTTC | CSVEQDYNEQLF
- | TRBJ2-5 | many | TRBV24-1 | TGTGCCACCAGTGGTGGTTCGCACGGGGAGACCCAGTACTTC | CATSGGSHGETQYF
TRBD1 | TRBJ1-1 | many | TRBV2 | TGTGCCAGCAGTGCCGCGGGACAGGGGGACACTGAAGCTTTCTTT | CASSAAGQGDTEAFF
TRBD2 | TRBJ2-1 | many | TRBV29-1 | TGCAGCGTTGTAGGAGGGCTAGCGGACTCCTACAATGAGCAGTTCTTC | CSVVGGLADSYNEQFF
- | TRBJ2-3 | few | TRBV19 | TGTGCCAGTAGTATAGGTCAGGGATTCACAGATACGCAGTATTTT | CASSIGQGFTDTQYF
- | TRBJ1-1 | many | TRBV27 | TGTGCCAGCAGTTTATTGGGGGGAGTCACTGAAGCTTTCTTT | CASSLLGGVTEAFF
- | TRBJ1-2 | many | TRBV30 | TGTGCCTGGAGTGATGGGTTTGGCTACACCTTC | CAWSDGFGYTF
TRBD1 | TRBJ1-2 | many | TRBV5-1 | TGCGCCAGCAGCTCGGGACAGGCTTTCTATGGCTACACCTTC | CASSSGQAFYGYTF
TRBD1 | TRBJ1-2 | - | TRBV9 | TGTGCCAGCAGCGGTCGGGACAGGGCCTTTAACTATGGCTACACCTTC | CASSGRDRAFNYGYTF
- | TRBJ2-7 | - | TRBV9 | TGTGCCAGCAGCCTAAGTCCGGGATCGAGCTCCTACGAGCAGTACTTC | CASSLSPGSSSYEQYF
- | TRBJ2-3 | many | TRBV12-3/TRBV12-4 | TGTGCCAGCACCTCTCCGGTTGGGGGCACAGATACGCAGTATTTT | CASTSPVGGTDTQYF
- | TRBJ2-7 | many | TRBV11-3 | TGTGCCAGCAGCTTTTTCGCGGGACACCCCCCGAGGGAGCAGTACTTC | CASSFFAGHPPREQYF
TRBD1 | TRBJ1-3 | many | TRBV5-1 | TGCGCCAGCAGCTTCGAGGGGGCGGATAGAAACACCATATATTTT | CASSFEGADRNTIYF
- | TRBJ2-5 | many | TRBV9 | TGTGCCAGCAGCGCCCGGCCAGAAGAGACCCAGTACTTC | CASSARPEETQYF
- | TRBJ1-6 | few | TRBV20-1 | TGCAGTGCCCCGAGGGGGGGGGCGAATTCACCCCTCCACTTT | CSAPRGGANSPLHF
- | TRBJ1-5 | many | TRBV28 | TGTGCCAGCAGCCCTCAGCCTTATGGCAGCCAGAATCAGCCCCAGCATTTT | CASSPQPYGSQNQPQHF
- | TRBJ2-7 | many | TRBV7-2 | TGTGCCAGCAGCCTTGGGACAAGCCGCTACGAGCAGTACTTC | CASSLGTSRYEQYF
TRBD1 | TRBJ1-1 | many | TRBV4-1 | TGCGCCAGCATCTTACGAAGGGACAGCTTGAACACTGAAGCTTTCTTT | CASILRRDSLNTEAFF
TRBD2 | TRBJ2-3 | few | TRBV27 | TGTGCCACCGCCGGGACTACCTTAAGCACAGATACGCAGTATTTT | CATAGTTLSTDTQYF
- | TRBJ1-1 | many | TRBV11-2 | TGTGCCAGCAGCGCCGGTTGGGGGCTGAACACTGAAGCTTTCTTT | CASSAGWGLNTEAFF
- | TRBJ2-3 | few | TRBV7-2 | TGTGCCAGCAGCTTCAACTCAGATACGCAGTATTTT | CASSFNSDTQYF
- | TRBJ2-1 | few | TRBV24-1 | TGTGCCACCAGTGATTGGGCAGGAGAAAACAATGAGCAGTTCTTC | CATSDWAGENNEQFF